The rows below give T cell receptor beta chains drawn from one sample of a study of sequential checkpoint blockade in melanoma. The method was immunoSEQ multiplex PCR; TCRdb's version includes in-frame clones alone and lacks a portion of them. The profile shows around 19,000 clones, 72% of them singletons. The input for sequencing was CD8+ T cells sorted from blood (inferred from file names), taken from a patient given nivolumab and ipilimumab in sequence. These receptor sequences come from a human donor with melanoma. The CDR3 runs from the conserved cysteine through the conserved F or W. Fields, in order: CDR3 length, J gene, D gene, V gene, clone size, CDR3 DNA, CDR3 protein. D genes are given only for firm matches. Size tells how often a clone was seen (once, few, many) or the class of an expanded clone, and some rows leave it out.

len: 16; j_gene: TRBJ1-2; d_gene: .; v_gene: TRBV9; abundance: .; CDR3nt: TGTGCCAGCAGCGCGCCCTTGACAGGTCCCAGCTATGGCTACACCTTC; CDR3aa: CASSAPLTGPSYGYTF
len: 15; j_gene: TRBJ1-1; d_gene: .; v_gene: TRBV5-1; abundance: .; CDR3nt: TGCGCCAGCAGCTTGGGGGGGGGTCGCGACACTGAAGCTTTCTTT; CDR3aa: CASSLGGGRDTEAFF
len: 15; j_gene: TRBJ1-3; d_gene: .; v_gene: TRBV1; abundance: once; CDR3nt: TGCACCAGCAGCTCCCGGACAGCGCGTGGGCTCACCATATATTTT; CDR3aa: CTSSSRTARGLTIYF
len: 15; j_gene: TRBJ2-7; d_gene: TRBD2; v_gene: TRBV2; abundance: few; CDR3nt: TGTGCCAGCAGTGACGATTTAAGCGGGAGCTACGAGCAGTACTTC; CDR3aa: CASSDDLSGSYEQYF
len: 14; j_gene: TRBJ1-1; d_gene: .; v_gene: TRBV19; abundance: .; CDR3nt: TGTGCCAGTAGTATCGTCACAGGGTACACTGAAGCTTTCTTT; CDR3aa: CASSIVTGYTEAFF
len: 15; j_gene: TRBJ2-7; d_gene: TRBD2; v_gene: TRBV27; abundance: .; CDR3nt: TGTGCCAGCAGTACCGCGGGCGGGAGTTTCTCCGAGCAGTACTTC; CDR3aa: CASSTAGGSFSEQYF
len: 13; j_gene: TRBJ2-7; d_gene: .; v_gene: TRBV30; abundance: .; CDR3nt: TGTGCCTGGAGTGTCTCCTCTTCCTACGAGCAGTACTTC; CDR3aa: CAWSVSSSYEQYF
len: 12; j_gene: TRBJ1-5; d_gene: .; v_gene: TRBV6-1; abundance: few; CDR3nt: TGTGCCAGCAGTGTGTCCAGTCAGCCCCAGCATTTT; CDR3aa: CASSVSSQPQHF
len: 15; j_gene: TRBJ2-7; d_gene: TRBD2; v_gene: TRBV27; abundance: .; CDR3nt: TGTGCCAGCTGGGCGCTAGCGGACCCTCCCTACGAGCAGTACTTC; CDR3aa: CASWALADPPYEQYF
len: 13; j_gene: TRBJ2-7; d_gene: TRBD2; v_gene: TRBV27; abundance: .; CDR3nt: TGTGCCAGCAGTCCCGGGGGGGCCTACGAGCAGTACTTC; CDR3aa: CASSPGGAYEQYF
len: 12; j_gene: TRBJ2-7; d_gene: .; v_gene: TRBV11-2; abundance: .; CDR3nt: TGTGCCAGCAGCCTAGTCACCTACGAGCAGTACTTC; CDR3aa: CASSLVTYEQYF
len: 12; j_gene: TRBJ1-1; d_gene: TRBD1; v_gene: TRBV5-1; abundance: .; CDR3nt: TGCGCCAGCAGCTTGGGGGACAGGGAAGCTTTCTTT; CDR3aa: CASSLGDREAFF
len: 17; j_gene: TRBJ2-7; d_gene: TRBD2; v_gene: TRBV27; abundance: .; CDR3nt: TGTGCCAGCAGTTTATCTCCTCAGCGGGGGGGCCGCTACGAGCAGTACTTC; CDR3aa: CASSLSPQRGGRYEQYF
len: 17; j_gene: TRBJ2-5; d_gene: .; v_gene: TRBV9; abundance: .; CDR3nt: TGTGCCAGCAGCGACGGGATTGGCGGCCACCTTCAAGAGACCCAGTACTTC; CDR3aa: CASSDGIGGHLQETQYF
len: 13; j_gene: TRBJ2-7; d_gene: TRBD2; v_gene: TRBV5-5; abundance: .; CDR3nt: TGTGCCAGCAGCCAAGCGGGGTCTCCCGAGCAGTACTTC; CDR3aa: CASSQAGSPEQYF
len: 13; j_gene: TRBJ2-7; d_gene: TRBD2; v_gene: TRBV6-5; abundance: .; CDR3nt: TGTGCCAGCAGTGCTAGCGGGAGGGTCGAGCAGTACTTC; CDR3aa: CASSASGRVEQYF
len: 16; j_gene: TRBJ1-2; d_gene: .; v_gene: TRBV18; abundance: .; CDR3nt: TGTGCCAGCTCACTATCCCCCGCGGGGCGGAACTATGGCTACACCTTC; CDR3aa: CASSLSPAGRNYGYTF
len: 16; j_gene: TRBJ1-2; d_gene: TRBD1; v_gene: TRBV7-9; abundance: once; CDR3nt: TGTGCCAGCAGCGGCACCGGGACAGGGGGCGACTATGGCTACACCTTC; CDR3aa: CASSGTGTGGDYGYTF
len: 11; j_gene: TRBJ2-7; d_gene: .; v_gene: TRBV6-5; abundance: .; CDR3nt: TGTGCCAGCACTGATTGGAGCGAGCAGTACTTC; CDR3aa: CASTDWSEQYF
len: 14; j_gene: TRBJ1-1; d_gene: TRBD1; v_gene: TRBV9; abundance: .; CDR3nt: TGTGCCAGCAGCGTTGGAGGGGGCGACACTGAAGCTTTCTTT; CDR3aa: CASSVGGGDTEAFF
len: 16; j_gene: TRBJ1-1; d_gene: .; v_gene: TRBV11-2; abundance: few; CDR3nt: TGTGCCAGCAGCACACCATCAGGGGTTATGAACACTGAAGCTTTCTTT; CDR3aa: CASSTPSGVMNTEAFF
len: 14; j_gene: TRBJ2-2; d_gene: TRBD2; v_gene: TRBV7-8; abundance: .; CDR3nt: TGTGCCTCCGTTGGGGAGGGCCGCGCCGGGGAGCTGTTTTTT; CDR3aa: CASVGEGRAGELFF
len: 18; j_gene: TRBJ2-5; d_gene: TRBD1; v_gene: TRBV11-2; abundance: once; CDR3nt: TGTGCCAGCAGCTTAGTGGCCCCGGACAGGCCATTTCAAGAGACCCAGTACTTC; CDR3aa: CASSLVAPDRPFQETQYF
len: 13; j_gene: TRBJ1-1; d_gene: .; v_gene: TRBV9; abundance: .; CDR3nt: TGTGCCAGCAGCGCACAGGGAAACAATGAAGCTTTCTTT; CDR3aa: CASSAQGNNEAFF
len: 15; j_gene: TRBJ2-7; d_gene: .; v_gene: TRBV10-3; abundance: .; CDR3nt: TGTGCCATCAGTGACAGAGGTGGCAGAACCTACGAGCAGTACTTC; CDR3aa: CAISDRGGRTYEQYF
len: 13; j_gene: TRBJ1-2; d_gene: .; v_gene: TRBV7-9; abundance: .; CDR3nt: TGTGCCAGCAGCTTGGCAACCAACTATGGCTACACCTTC; CDR3aa: CASSLATNYGYTF
len: 16; j_gene: TRBJ1-2; d_gene: .; v_gene: TRBV7-9; abundance: .; CDR3nt: TGTGCCAGCAGCTCACCTTCCAGGGGCACTAACTATGGCTACACCTTC; CDR3aa: CASSSPSRGTNYGYTF
len: 11; j_gene: TRBJ1-1; d_gene: .; v_gene: TRBV30; abundance: .; CDR3nt: TGTGCCTGGAGAGGGGGCACTGAAGCTTTCTTT; CDR3aa: CAWRGGTEAFF
len: 14; j_gene: TRBJ1-5; d_gene: TRBD1; v_gene: TRBV7-6; abundance: once; CDR3nt: TGTGCCAGCAGCTTTGGACAGGGCGGGCAGCCCCAGCATTTT; CDR3aa: CASSFGQGGQPQHF